Presented here are 12 T cell receptor beta chains from one specimen sequenced in a study of blood T cell repertoires in COVID-19 (dated by TCRdb to the early 2020s). Library preparation employed the immunoSEQ multiplex PCR assay. TCRdb holds this immuneACCESS table with in-frame rearrangements only. Some clones are missing; in checked studies, unresolved V genes explain under half, and the rest has no known cause. The sample table holds approximately 200,000 clones, of which under 90% were seen once. Jointly, the top ten make up about 20% of the sample. Sequenced sample: peripheral blood. Receptors were obtained from a person aged 70 to 80 with COVID-19, enrolled during active disease.

V is TRBV21-1 and J is TRBJ2-7; the table's D call of TRBD1 was not tested on the DNA. TRBV21-1 is listed as a pseudogene. The CDR3 is 15 amino acids. The CDR3 DNA follows: TGTGCCAGCAGCAAAGGAGGACAGGGTCGGTCCGAGCAGTACTTC. This encodes CASSKGGQGRSEQYF.

This rearrangement joins TRBV9 to TRBJ2-5; 11 positions agree with TRBD2. Trimming cost V 3 bases and J 1 base; bases outside gene matches: 5. Germline V gene lookup returns CDR1 SGDLS and CDR2 YYNGEE. The CDR3 runs to 16 residues. CDR3 coding DNA: TGTGCCAGCAGCGCCTCCGGGACTAGCGGCCAAGAGACCCAGTACTTC. Amino acids: CASSASGTSGQETQYF. Filled out from reference TRBV9 and TRBJ2-5, the complete variable domain reads DSGVTQTPKHLITATGQRVTLRCSPRSGDLSVYWYQQSLDQGLQFLIQYYNGEERAKGNILERFSAQQFPDLHSELNLSSLELGDSALYFCASSASGTSGQETQYFGPGTRLLVL.

The chain couples TRBV6-2 or TRBV6-3 to TRBJ2-3; TRBD1 aligns across 7 bases. The CDR3 has 14 residues. CDR1 is MNHEY and CDR2 is SVGEGT in the germline V gene. The V segment lost 4 bases and the J segment 4 bases; nucleotides outside the gene matches: 5. The chain's CDR3 is CASSSGTASDTQYF. DNA of the CDR3: TGTGCCAGCAGTTCCGGGACAGCGTCAGATACGCAGTATTTT.

V gene TRBV3-1 (or the pseudogene TRBV3-2) combines with J gene TRBJ2-2; possible D gene TRBD2, 6 bases. CDR1 and CDR2 (germline): LGHDT, YNNKEL (reference sequence). This CDR3 has 15 residues. V lost 2 bases to trimming and J lost 6 bases, with 13 bases between them. Here the CDR3 reads CASSQNILASGELFF. The CDR3 DNA follows: TGTGCCAGCAGCCAAAATATACTAGCCTCCGGGGAGCTGTTTTTT.

CDR3 loop: CSVRDYGSYEQYF. The CDR3 DNA follows: TGCAGCGTTAGGGACTATGGCTCCTACGAGCAGTACTTC. The rearrangement joins TRBV29-1 to TRBJ2-7, with 7 bases identical to TRBD2. The CDR3 runs to 13 residues. From germline, CDR1 is SQVTM and CDR2 ANQGSEA. V shed 5 bases and J 0 bases; nucleotides not matched to a gene: 4.

The genes are TRBV5-4 and TRBJ1-1; TRBD1 matches 7 bases. Trimming removed 4 bases from V and 2 bases from J; junction bases left unmatched: 5. Germline CDR1 SGHNT, CDR2 YYREEE (reference sequence). The CDR3 extends over 14 amino acids. The CDR3 loop is CASSPGQQNTEAFF. DNA of the CDR3: TGTGCCAGCAGCCCGGGACAGCAAAACACTGAAGCTTTCTTT.

V is TRBV6-5 and J is TRBJ2-1; the match to TRBD1 covers 7 bases. V gave up 6 bases and J gave up 7 bases; unmatched junction bases: 6. The CDR3 has 13 amino acids. Germline CDR1 is MNHEY and CDR2 is SVGAGI. As DNA, the CDR3 is TGTGCCAGCAGATCGACAGGGTTGAATGAGCAGTTCTTC. Translation: CASRSTGLNEQFF.

This clone has just a few counts. Other DNA sequences within the sample encode an identical CDR3. The chain recombines TRBV4-1 with TRBJ2-5, with TRBD1 as a possible D gene (5 bases). V lost 2 bases and J lost 5, with 12 bases in between. The germline V gene has CDR1 MGHRA and CDR2 YSYEKL. The CDR3 runs to 14 residues. The CDR3 loop reads CASSQKGVSETQYF. The CDR3 region has the DNA TGCGCCAGCAGCCAAAAAGGGGTTTCCGAGACCCAGTACTTC.

V and J are TRBV9 and TRBJ1-1, with D maybe TRBD1 (5 bases). The CDR3 consists of 14 residues. Germline V CDR1 and CDR2: SGDLS, YYNGEE. V lost 2 bases and J 1 base, leaving 9 bases between the germline ends. The CDR3 is CASSVWGSNTEAFF. CDR3 in DNA: TGTGCCAGCAGCGTGTGGGGCTCGAACACTGAAGCTTTCTTT.

This chain uses TRBV19 with TRBJ1-6, with D possibly being TRBD1 (5 bases). The CDR3 loop spans 14 amino acids. Germline CDR1 is LNHDA and CDR2 is SQIVND (reference sequence). V lost 1 base, J lost 10 bases, and 11 bases lay in between. CDR3 DNA: TGTGCCAGTAGTATAGGGGGCACCCTCTCACCCCTCCACTTT. It codes for CASSIGGTLSPLHF.

The chain uses TRBV6-1 and TRBJ1-1, with a possible D match to TRBD1 (6 bases). V gave up 3 bases and J gave up 0 bases, with 8 bases separating them. The CDR3 loop spans 14 amino acids. The V gene's germline CDR1 is MNHNS and CDR2 SASEGT. CDR3 amino acids: CASSETGMNTEAFF. CDR3 DNA sequence: TGTGCCAGCAGTGAGACAGGAATGAACACTGAAGCTTTCTTT.

The V gene is TRBV7-2, the J gene TRBJ1-5; D is possibly TRBD1 (5 bases). The CDR3 consists of 17 residues. V lost 4 bases and J lost 3, with 19 bases in between. The germline CDR1 and CDR2 sequences are SGHTA and FQGNSA. CDR3 sequence: CASSYSGGRAVNQPQHF. DNA for the CDR3: TGTGCCAGCAGCTACTCAGGTGGCAGGGCAGTCAATCAGCCCCAGCATTTT.